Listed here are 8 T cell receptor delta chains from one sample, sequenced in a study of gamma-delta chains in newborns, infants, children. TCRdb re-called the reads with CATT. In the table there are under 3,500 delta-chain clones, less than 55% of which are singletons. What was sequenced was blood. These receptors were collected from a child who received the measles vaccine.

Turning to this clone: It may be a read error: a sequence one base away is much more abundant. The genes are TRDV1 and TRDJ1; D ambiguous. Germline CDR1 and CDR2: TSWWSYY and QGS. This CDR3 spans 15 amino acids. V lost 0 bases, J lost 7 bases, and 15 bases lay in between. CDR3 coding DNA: TGTGCTCTTGGGGAACTAGGGGCCCAAGCGGGTAAACTCATCTTT. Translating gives CALGELGAQAGKLIF.

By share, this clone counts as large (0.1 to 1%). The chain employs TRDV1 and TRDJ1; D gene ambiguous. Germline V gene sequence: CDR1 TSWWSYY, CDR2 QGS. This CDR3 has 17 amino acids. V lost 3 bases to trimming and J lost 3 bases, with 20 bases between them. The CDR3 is CALGEDSIITGSDKLIF. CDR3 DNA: TGTGCTCTTGGGGAGGATTCAATAATTACGGGTTCCGATAAACTCATCTTT.

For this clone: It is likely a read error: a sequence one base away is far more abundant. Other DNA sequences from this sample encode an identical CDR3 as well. CDR3 loop: CALGGLGLNTLNKLIF. For the CDR3, the DNA is TGTGCTCTTGGGGGTCTCGGCCTGAATACGCTTAATAAACTCATCTTC. The chain joins TRDV1 to TRDJ1; weak D call: TRDD3 (5 bases). The CDR3 sequence is 16 residues long. CDR1 and CDR2 from the germline V gene are TSWWSYY and QGS.

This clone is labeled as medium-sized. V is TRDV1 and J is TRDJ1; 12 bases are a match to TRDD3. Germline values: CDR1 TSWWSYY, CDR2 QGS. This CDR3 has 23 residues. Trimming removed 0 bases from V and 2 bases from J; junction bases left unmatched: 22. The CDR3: CALGELIPFPWGIRRIITDKLIF. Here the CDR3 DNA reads TGTGCTCTTGGGGAACTAATTCCCTTCCCCTGGGGGATACGCCGGATAATTACCGATAAACTCATCTTT.

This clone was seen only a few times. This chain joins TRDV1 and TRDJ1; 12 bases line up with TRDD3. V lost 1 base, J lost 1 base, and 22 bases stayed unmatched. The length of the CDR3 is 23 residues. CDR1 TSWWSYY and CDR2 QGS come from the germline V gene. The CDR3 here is CALGEPPPFRYWGIPRPTDKLIF. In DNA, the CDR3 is TGTGCTCTTGGGGAACCCCCTCCATTCCGTTACTGGGGGATACCGAGGCCCACCGATAAACTCATCTTT.

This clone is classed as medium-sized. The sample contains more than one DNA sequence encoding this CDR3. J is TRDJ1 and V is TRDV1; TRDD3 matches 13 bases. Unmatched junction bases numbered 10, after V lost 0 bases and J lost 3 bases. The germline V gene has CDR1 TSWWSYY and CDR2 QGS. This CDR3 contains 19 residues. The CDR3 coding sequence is TGTGCTCTTGGGGAACTCCGTACTGGGGGATACGCGTATTCCGATAAACTCATCTTT. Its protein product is CALGELRTGGYAYSDKLIF.

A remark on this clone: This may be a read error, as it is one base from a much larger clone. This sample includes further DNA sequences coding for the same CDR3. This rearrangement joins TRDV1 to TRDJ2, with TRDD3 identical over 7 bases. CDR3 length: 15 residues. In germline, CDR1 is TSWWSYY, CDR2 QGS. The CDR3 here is CALGDPYWGTAQLFF. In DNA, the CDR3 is TGTGCTCTCGGGGATCCCTACTGGGGGACAGCACAACTCTTCTTT.

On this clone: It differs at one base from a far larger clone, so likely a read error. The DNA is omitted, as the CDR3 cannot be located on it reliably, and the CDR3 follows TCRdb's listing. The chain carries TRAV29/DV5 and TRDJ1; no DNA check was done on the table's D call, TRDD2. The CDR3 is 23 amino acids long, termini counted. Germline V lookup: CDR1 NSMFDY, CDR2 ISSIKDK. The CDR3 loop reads CSALLCSKPPSFLQNYYTDKLIF.